This TCR beta chain emerged from a study of regulatory T cells in long-lasting Graves disease. Whole-study findings and limits: Relative to new patients (approximately 960), persistent patients exhibited greater sharing of public clonotypes (more than 2,500).

Arm-PCR with iRepertoire HTBI primers amplified the CDR3 regions for these TCR beta libraries. TCRdb reanalysed the multiplex PCR reads using MiXCR and keeps one entry per CDR3 protein. Found here are about 530,000 distinct CDR3 sequences, around 15% of them singletons; the top ten hold 25%. The CDR3 covers 20 residues. V gave up 2 bases and J gave up 1 base; unmatched junction bases: 17. CDR1 is SGDLS, CDR2 YYNGEE, per germline. Documented time point: newly diagnosed GD, antithyroid drugs for less than 3 months. With RNA extracted from PBMCs as input, the TCR library was made. Graves' disease diagnosis used American Thyroid Association guidelines. Notes on this clonotype: Its matching antigen is unknown.

The same specimen was also included in a second study, on T cells in Graves' hyperthyroidism and ophthalmopathy. That source adds: Each diagnosis was grounded in clinical symptoms, serum thyroxine and TRAb, thyroid ultrasound, and orbital computed tomography. A median around 6.4 months before onset, the model predicted ophthalmopathy.

The material was peripheral blood mononuclear cells (PBMCs), obtained at new diagnosis, from a patient treated with antithyroid drugs. The chain links TRBV9 to TRBJ2-2, with 7 bases lining up with TRBD1. The receptor was isolated from a woman aged 35 to 59 with Graves disease. The CDR3 reads CASSVALTGPHPLNTGELFF. As DNA, the CDR3 is TGTGCCAGCAGCGTGGCCCTGACAGGGCCCCATCCCTTGAACACCGGGGAGCTGTTTTTT.